This T cell receptor (beta chain) was captured by sequencing in a study of early T cells in non-severe SARS-CoV-2 infection. Looking at the study overall: The chains were unpaired, and the sequenced material was bulk RNA from unsorted whole blood. The study, taken as a whole, reports: Matching with VDJdb favored anti-spike CD8 responses (missing private and CD4 specificities).

MiXCR, applied by TCRdb to the 5' RACE reads, yields one record per CDR3 protein. The sample carries 25,000 to 30,000 distinct CDR3 sequences, roughly 4.2% recorded once. Germline values: CDR1 SGHRS, CDR2 YFSETQ. Losses at the gene ends were 3 bases for V and 6 bases for J; bases not matched to a gene: 9. The CDR3 has 16 residues. Many counts were recorded for this clonotype. Antigen specificity is unknown. The sequenced sample was whole blood. The clonotype was recovered from an adult who was a healthcare worker with PCR-confirmed SARS-CoV-2 infection or an uninfected control (not recorded which). The rearrangement links TRBV5-1 to TRBJ2-3; 11 nucleotides line up with TRBD1. The CDR3 reads CASSYLGQGVQDTQYF. DNA of the CDR3: TGCGCCAGCAGCTACCTGGGACAGGGGGTTCAGGATACGCAGTATTTT.